This T cell receptor beta chain was obtained from a study of metastatic and nonmetastatic thyroid tumors. This clone has at least ten counts. Its specificity is not known. TCRdb re-called the PCR reads through MiXCR. The table records under 40,000 clones, 17% of them present only once. Trimming removed 2 bases from V and 8 bases from J, with 24 bases in between. The length of the CDR3 is 16 residues. The germline V gene encodes CDR1 GTSNPN and CDR2 SVGIG (reference sequence). Treatment of any kind had been given to no patient before thyroid surgery. Study observations and caveats: The reported finding was significantly higher TCR beta diversity in malignant thyroid tumors relative to benign nodules, in blood and tumor.

The source of this sequence is a female donor with papillary thyroid cancer or a benign thyroid nodule (not recorded which). Some clones in this sample may be carry-over from other donors' samples. The sequencing input was blood. This rearrangement joins TRBV30 to TRBJ1-1; tentative D call: TRBD1 (6 bases). Here the CDR3 reads CAWSSGVGGSMLEAFF. CDR3 in DNA: TGTGCCTGGAGTTCTGGTGTGGGGGGCTCTATGTTAGAAGCTTTCTTT.